A selection of T cell receptor beta chains follows, all from one sample in a study of PD-L1 blockade in urothelial cancer. The repertoire was sequenced with immunoSEQ multiplex PCR; TCRdb's copy has only in-frame clones and lacks some. The sample comprises about 43,000 clones, around 82% of which are singletons, and 15% to 20% rests with the top ten. Here the sequenced sample was PBMCs, taken around atezolizumab (anti-PD-L1) treatment. These receptors came from a man aged 55 to 70 with urothelial cancer. The CDR3 runs from the conserved cysteine through the conserved F or W. The D gene is left open where the match is weak. Size values are once, few and many counts, or a class for expanded clones, and some rows have none.

TRBV10-2	NA	TRBJ1-4	NA	CASSEDGATNEKLFF
TRBV7-9	NA	TRBJ2-7	few	CASSSGPESGYEQYF
TRBV5-6	NA	TRBJ1-5	NA	CASSLASGVGNQPQHF
TRBV5-1	NA	TRBJ1-2	NA	CASSLGQGPYGYTF
TRBV28	NA	TRBJ1-5	NA	CASSPGGVSWPQHF
TRBV6-5	NA	TRBJ1-6	NA	CASRRKTDNSPLHF
TRBV7-9	NA	TRBJ1-5	few	CASSVSSNQPQHF
TRBV2	NA	TRBJ1-6	few	CASSESLDSNSPLHF
TRBV20-1	NA	TRBJ1-1	once	CRATVNTEAFF
TRBV2	NA	TRBJ2-7	NA	CASKDRDKNYEQYF
TRBV28	NA	TRBJ1-2	NA	CAIGRRVSESRGYTF
TRBV6-6	NA	TRBJ1-5	NA	CASSRTVNQPQHF
TRBV5-1	NA	TRBJ2-7	NA	CASSGGTEVYEQYF
TRBV2	NA	TRBJ2-4	NA	CASSPGVTGRLLNIQYF
TRBV5-4	NA	TRBJ2-1	few	CASSGGGTDEQFF
TRBV18	NA	TRBJ1-6	NA	CASSPEGLSSPLHF
TRBV5-1	TRBD1	TRBJ2-7	once	CASSLTQGSYEQYF
TRBV19	NA	TRBJ1-2	few	CASSDNPSGYTF
TRBV2	NA	TRBJ2-4	NA	CASSSGNRVNIQYF
TRBV7-6	TRBD2	TRBJ2-1	once	CASSFGREGHNEQFF
TRBV19	TRBD1	TRBJ2-2	NA	CATGGNTGELFF
TRBV2	NA	TRBJ1-6	NA	CATTTGSYSPLHF
TRBV11-2	TRBD1	TRBJ2-5	NA	CASSPGTGVVQETQYF
TRBV28	TRBD2	TRBJ2-5	NA	CASSSQRDGETQYF
TRBV14	NA	TRBJ1-2	NA	CASSPLSQTFYGYTF
TRBV9	NA	TRBJ2-5	NA	CASSVGAVQETQYF
TRBV6-1	TRBD1	TRBJ1-4	NA	CASSESTGVGTNEKLFF
TRBV7-9	TRBD1	TRBJ2-7	NA	CASSSGQDTYEQYF
TRBV30	NA	TRBJ1-2	NA	CAWSVSTSILGYTF
TRBV27	TRBD2	TRBJ2-1	NA	CASSLMGLALLSYNEQFF
TRBV7-9	NA	TRBJ2-2	once	CASSSDQANTGELFF
TRBV4-2	NA	TRBJ1-4	few	CASSQDWGPPAGSVATNEKLFF
TRBV28	TRBD1	TRBJ2-5	once	CASSLIPGQGTGETQYF
TRBV2	TRBD2	TRBJ2-5	NA	CASSEAFRGEETQYF
TRBV4-1	NA	TRBJ2-7	few	CASSQEGRLGEQYF